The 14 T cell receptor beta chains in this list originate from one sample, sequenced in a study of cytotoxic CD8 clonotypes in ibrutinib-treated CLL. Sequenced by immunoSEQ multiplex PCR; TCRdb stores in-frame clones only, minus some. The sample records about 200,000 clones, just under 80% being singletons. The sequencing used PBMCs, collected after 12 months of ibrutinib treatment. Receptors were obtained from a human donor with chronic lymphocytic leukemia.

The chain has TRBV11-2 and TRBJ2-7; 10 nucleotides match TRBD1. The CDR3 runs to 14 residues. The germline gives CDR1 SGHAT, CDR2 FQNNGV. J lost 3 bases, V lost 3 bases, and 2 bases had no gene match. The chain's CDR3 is CASSLGQGFYEQYF. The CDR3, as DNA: TGTGCCAGCAGCTTGGGACAGGGGTTCTACGAGCAGTACTTC.

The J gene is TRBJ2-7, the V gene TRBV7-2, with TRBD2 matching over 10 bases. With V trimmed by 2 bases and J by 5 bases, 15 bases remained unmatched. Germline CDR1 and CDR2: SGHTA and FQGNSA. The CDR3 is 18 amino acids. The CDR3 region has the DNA TGTGCCAGCAGCTTAATGGCGGTAGCTAGCGGGGGTTACAACGAGCAGTACTTC. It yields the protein CASSLMAVASGGYNEQYF.

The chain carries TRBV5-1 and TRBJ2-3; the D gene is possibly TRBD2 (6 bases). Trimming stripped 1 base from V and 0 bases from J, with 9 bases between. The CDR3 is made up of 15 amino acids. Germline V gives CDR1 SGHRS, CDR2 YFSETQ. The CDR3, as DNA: TGCGCCAGCAGCTTGAGGGCGGGGAGCACAGATACGCAGTATTTT. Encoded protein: CASSLRAGSTDTQYF.

The CDR3: CASSSGDSNQPQHF. The CDR3 DNA follows: TGCGCCAGCAGCTCCGGAGACAGTAATCAGCCCCAGCATTTT. The V call is TRBV5-1, the J call TRBJ1-5; TRBD1 is a possible D gene (5 bases). The V and J ends lost 3 bases and 4 bases respectively, with 11 bases between them. The CDR3 totals 14 residues. The V gene's germline CDR1 is SGHRS and CDR2 YFSETQ.

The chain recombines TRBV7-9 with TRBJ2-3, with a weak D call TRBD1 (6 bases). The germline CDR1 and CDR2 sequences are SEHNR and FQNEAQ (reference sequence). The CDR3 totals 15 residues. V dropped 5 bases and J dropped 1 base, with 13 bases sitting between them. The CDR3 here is CASSPGAGGTDTQYF. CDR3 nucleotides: TGTGCCAGCAGCCCAGGGGCAGGGGGCACAGATACGCAGTATTTT.

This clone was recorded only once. The CDR3 loop is CASSWSEQETQYF. Here the CDR3 DNA reads TGTGCCAGCAGCTGGTCCGAACAAGAGACCCAGTACTTC. V is TRBV7-2 and J is TRBJ2-5; D is ambiguous. CDR3 length equals 13 residues. V lost 4 bases, J lost 2 bases, and 8 bases lay in between. CDR1 and CDR2 (germline): SGHTA, FQGNSA.

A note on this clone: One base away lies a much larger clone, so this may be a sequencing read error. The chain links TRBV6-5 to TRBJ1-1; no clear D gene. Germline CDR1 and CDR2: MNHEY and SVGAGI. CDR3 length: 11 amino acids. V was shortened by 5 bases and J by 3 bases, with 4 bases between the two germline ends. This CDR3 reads CASSGYTEAFF. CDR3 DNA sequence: TGTGCCAGCAGTGGGTACACTGAAGCTTTCTTT.

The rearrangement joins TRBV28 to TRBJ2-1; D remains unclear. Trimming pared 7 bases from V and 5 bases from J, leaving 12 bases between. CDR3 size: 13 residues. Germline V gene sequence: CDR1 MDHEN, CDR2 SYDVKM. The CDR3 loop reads CASNSLPDNEQFF. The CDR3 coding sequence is TGTGCCAGCAACTCCCTCCCTGACAATGAGCAGTTCTTC.

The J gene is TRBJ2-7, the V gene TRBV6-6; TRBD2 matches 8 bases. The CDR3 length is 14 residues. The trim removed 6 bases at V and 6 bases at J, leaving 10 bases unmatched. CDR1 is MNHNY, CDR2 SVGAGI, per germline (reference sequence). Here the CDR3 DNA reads TGTGCCAGCAGCCCGGAAGCGGGAGTTTCCGAGCAGTACTTC. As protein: CASSPEAGVSEQYF.

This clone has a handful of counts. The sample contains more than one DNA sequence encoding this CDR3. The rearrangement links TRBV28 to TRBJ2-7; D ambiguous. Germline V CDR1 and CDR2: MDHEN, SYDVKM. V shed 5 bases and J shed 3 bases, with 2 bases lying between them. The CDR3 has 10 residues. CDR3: CASSNYEQYF. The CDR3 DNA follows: TGTGCCAGCAGTAACTACGAGCAGTACTTC. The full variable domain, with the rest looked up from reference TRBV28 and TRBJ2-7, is DVKVTQSSRYLVKRTGEKVFLECVQDMDHENMFWYRQDPGLGLRLIYFSYDVKMKEKGDIPEGYSVSREKKERFSLILESASTNQTSMYLCASSNYEQYFGPGTRLTVT.

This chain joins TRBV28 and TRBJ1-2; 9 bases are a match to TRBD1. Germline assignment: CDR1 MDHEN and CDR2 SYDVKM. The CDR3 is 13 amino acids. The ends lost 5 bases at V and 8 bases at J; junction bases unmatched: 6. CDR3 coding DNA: TGTGCCAGCAGTCCGTACAGGGGGCAAGGCTACACCTTC. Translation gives CASSPYRGQGYTF.

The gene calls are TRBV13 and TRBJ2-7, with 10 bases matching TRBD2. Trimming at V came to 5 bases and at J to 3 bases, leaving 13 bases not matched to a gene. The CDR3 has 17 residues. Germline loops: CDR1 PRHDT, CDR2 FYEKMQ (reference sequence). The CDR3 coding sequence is TGTGCCAGCAGCCGTACTGGCCCAGCGGGGGGGGTCTACGAGCAGTACTTC. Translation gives CASSRTGPAGGVYEQYF. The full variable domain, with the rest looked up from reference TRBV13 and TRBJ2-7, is AAGVIQSPRHLIKEKRETATLKCYPIPRHDTVYWYQQGPGQDPQFLISFYEKMQSDKGSIPDRFSAQQFSDYHSELNMSSLELGDSALYFCASSRTGPAGGVYEQYFGPGTRLTVT.

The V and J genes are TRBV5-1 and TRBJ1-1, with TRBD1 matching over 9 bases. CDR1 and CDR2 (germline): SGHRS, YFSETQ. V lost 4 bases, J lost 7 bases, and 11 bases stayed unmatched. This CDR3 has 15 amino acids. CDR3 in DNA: TGCGCCAGCAGCCTTGACGGGACAGGGTTGCTTGAAGCTTTCTTT. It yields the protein CASSLDGTGLLEAFF.

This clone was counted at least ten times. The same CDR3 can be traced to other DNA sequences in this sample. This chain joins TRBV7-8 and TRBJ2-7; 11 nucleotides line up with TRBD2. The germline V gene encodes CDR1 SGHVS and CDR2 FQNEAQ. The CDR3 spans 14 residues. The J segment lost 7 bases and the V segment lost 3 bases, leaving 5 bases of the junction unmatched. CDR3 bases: TGTGCCAGCAGCTTGGAACTAGCGGGAGCTGAGCAGTACTTC. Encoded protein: CASSLELAGAEQYF.